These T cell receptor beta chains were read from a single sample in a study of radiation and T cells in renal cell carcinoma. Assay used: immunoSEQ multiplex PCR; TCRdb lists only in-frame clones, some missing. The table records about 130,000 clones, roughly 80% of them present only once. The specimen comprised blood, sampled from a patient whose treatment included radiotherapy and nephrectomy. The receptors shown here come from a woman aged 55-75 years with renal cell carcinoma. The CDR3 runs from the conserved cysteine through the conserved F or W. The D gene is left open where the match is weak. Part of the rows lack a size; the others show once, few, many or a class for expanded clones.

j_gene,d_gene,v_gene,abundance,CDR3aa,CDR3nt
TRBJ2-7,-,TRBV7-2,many,CASSIRNRGGEQYF,TGTGCCAGCAGCATTAGGAACAGGGGAGGCGAGCAGTACTTC
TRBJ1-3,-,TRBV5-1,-,CASSPTERDTIYF,TGCGCCAGCAGCCCCACAGAGAGGGACACCATATATTTT
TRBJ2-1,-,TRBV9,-,CASSAYQLYEQFF,TGTGCCAGCAGCGCCTATCAATTGTATGAGCAGTTCTTC
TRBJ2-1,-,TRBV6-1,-,CASKIDPPTNEQFF,TGTGCCAGCAAAATCGATCCTCCCACTAATGAGCAGTTCTTC
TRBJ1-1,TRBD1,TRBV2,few,CASTLDRANTEAFF,TGTGCCAGCACCCTAGACAGGGCGAACACTGAAGCTTTCTTT
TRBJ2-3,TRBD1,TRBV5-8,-,CASSLDRGGSTDTQYF,TGTGCCAGCAGCCTGGACAGGGGGGGTAGCACAGATACGCAGTATTTT
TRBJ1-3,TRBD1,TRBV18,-,CASSPGTGPGSGNTIYF,TGTGCCAGCTCACCGGGGACAGGGCCAGGATCTGGAAACACCATATATTTT
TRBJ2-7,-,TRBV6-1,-,CASSDGRTAYEQYF,TGTGCCAGCAGTGATGGTAGGACAGCCTACGAGCAGTACTTC
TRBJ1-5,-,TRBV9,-,CASSVAPTSNQPQHF,TGTGCCAGCAGCGTAGCCCCCACGAGCAATCAGCCCCAGCATTTT
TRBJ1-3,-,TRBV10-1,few,CASSHRTVTFSGNTIYF,TGCGCCAGCAGTCATCGGACAGTTACCTTTTCTGGAAACACCATATATTTT
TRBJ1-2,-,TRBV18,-,CASSPHPGDGYTF,TGTGCCAGCTCGCCCCACCCCGGCGATGGCTACACCTTC
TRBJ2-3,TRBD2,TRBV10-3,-,CAISAAGAADTQYF,TGTGCCATCAGCGCAGCGGGAGCGGCAGATACGCAGTATTTT
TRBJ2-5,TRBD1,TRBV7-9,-,CASSPGTVEETQYF,TGTGCCAGCAGCCCGGGGACAGTTGAGGAGACCCAGTACTTC
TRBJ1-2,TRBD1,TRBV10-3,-,CAIRGTGYIDGYTF,TGTGCCATAAGAGGGACAGGGTACATTGATGGCTACACCTTC
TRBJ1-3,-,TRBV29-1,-,CSVDPGTGSGNTIYF,TGCAGCGTTGACCCCGGGACCGGATCTGGAAACACCATATATTTT
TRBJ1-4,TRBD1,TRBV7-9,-,CASSHQTGLEKLFF,TGTGCCAGCAGCCACCAGACAGGGCTTGAAAAACTGTTTTTT
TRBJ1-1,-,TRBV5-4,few,CASSLQGNTEAFF,TGTGCCAGCAGCTTGCAGGGGAACACTGAAGCTTTCTTT
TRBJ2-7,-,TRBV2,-,CASSETGLESYEQYF,TGTGCCAGCAGTGAGACGGGACTGGAATCCTACGAGCAGTACTTC
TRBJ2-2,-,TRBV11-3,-,CASSSLVGLGSAGELFF,TGTGCCAGCAGCTCGCTGGTAGGACTGGGTTCGGCCGGGGAGCTGTTTTTT
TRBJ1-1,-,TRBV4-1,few,CASSQGRVNTEAFF,TGCGCCAGCAGCCAAGGCAGGGTGAACACTGAAGCTTTCTTT
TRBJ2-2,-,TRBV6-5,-,CASSLFQGNTGELFF,TGTGCCAGCAGTTTATTCCAGGGGAACACCGGGGAGCTGTTTTTT
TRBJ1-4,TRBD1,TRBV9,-,CASSVGGRGQGREKLFF,TGTGCCAGCAGCGTAGGGGGAAGGGGACAGGGTCGAGAAAAACTGTTTTTT
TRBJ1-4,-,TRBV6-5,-,CASKLGGGNNEKLFF,TGTGCCAGCAAGCTGGGAGGAGGGAATAATGAAAAACTGTTTTTT
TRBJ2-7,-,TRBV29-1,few,CSVERSYEQYF,TGCAGCGTTGAGCGCTCCTACGAGCAGTACTTC
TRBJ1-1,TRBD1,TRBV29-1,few,CSTRTGENTEAFF,TGCAGCACAAGGACAGGAGAAAACACTGAAGCTTTCTTT
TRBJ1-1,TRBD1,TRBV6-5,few,CASSRTGDTEAFF,TGTGCCAGCAGTCGGACAGGGGACACTGAAGCTTTCTTT
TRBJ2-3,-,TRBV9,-,CASSVAGVPTDTQYF,TGTGCCAGCAGCGTAGCGGGAGTCCCCACAGATACGCAGTATTTT
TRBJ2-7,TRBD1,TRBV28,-,CASSFFRTGSYEQYF,TGTGCCAGCAGTTTTTTCCGGACAGGATCCTACGAGCAGTACTTC
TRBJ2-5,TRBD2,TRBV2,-,CASIERGGQETQYF,TGTGCCAGCATAGAGCGGGGGGGCCAAGAGACCCAGTACTTC
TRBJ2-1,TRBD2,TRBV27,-,CASSPTGGSSYNEQFF,TGTGCCAGCAGTCCCACCGGCGGGAGCTCCTACAATGAGCAGTTCTTC
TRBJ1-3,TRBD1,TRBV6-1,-,CAGGQGRSGGNTIYF,TGTGCCGGCGGACAGGGAAGGTCAGGAGGAAACACCATATATTTT
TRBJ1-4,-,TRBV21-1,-,CASSKAVDRTNEKLFF,TGTGCCAGCAGCAAAGCGGTGGATAGAACTAATGAAAAACTGTTTTTT
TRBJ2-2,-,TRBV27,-,CASSFSGGNTGELFF,TGTGCCAGCAGTTTTTCGGGCGGGAACACCGGGGAGCTGTTTTTT
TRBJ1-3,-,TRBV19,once,CASSIGGNSGNTIYF,TGTGCCAGTAGTATCGGGGGGAACTCTGGAAACACCATATATTTT
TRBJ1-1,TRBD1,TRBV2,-,CASTGQTNTEAFF,TGTGCCAGCACGGGACAGACGAACACTGAAGCTTTCTTT
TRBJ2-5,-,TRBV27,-,CASSLLFPGETQYF,TGTGCCAGCAGTTTACTTTTCCCGGGGGAGACCCAGTACTTC
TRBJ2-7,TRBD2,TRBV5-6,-,CASSSSRGLAPYEQYF,TGTGCCAGCAGCTCCAGTAGGGGACTAGCGCCTTACGAGCAGTACTTC
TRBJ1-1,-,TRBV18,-,CASSPSTGTTHTEAFF,TGTGCCAGCTCACCTTCTACCGGGACAACTCACACTGAAGCTTTCTTT
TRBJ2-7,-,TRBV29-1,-,CSVVRGDTYEQYF,TGCAGCGTTGTAAGGGGGGACACCTACGAGCAGTACTTC
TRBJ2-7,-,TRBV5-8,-,CASSLEVGFEGREQYF,TGTGCCAGCAGCTTGGAGGTCGGTTTTGAGGGGCGCGAGCAGTACTTC
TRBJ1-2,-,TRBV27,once,CASSSADIFRGYTF,TGTGCCAGCAGTTCGGCGGACATCTTTCGTGGCTACACCTTC
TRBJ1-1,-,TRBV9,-,CASSVDLGGNTEAFF,TGTGCCAGCAGCGTAGACTTGGGGGGAAACACTGAAGCTTTCTTT
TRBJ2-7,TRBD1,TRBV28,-,CASGTGQGYEQYF,TGTGCCAGCGGGACGGGACAGGGGTACGAGCAGTACTTC
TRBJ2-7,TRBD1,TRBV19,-,CASSATPGQGTYEQYF,TGTGCCAGTAGTGCGACCCCGGGACAGGGGACCTACGAGCAGTACTTC
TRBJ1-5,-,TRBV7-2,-,CASSQWGQPQHF,TGTGCCAGCAGTCAATGGGGTCAGCCCCAGCATTTT
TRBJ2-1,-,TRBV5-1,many,CASSPALDEQFF,TGCGCCAGCAGCCCGGCCTTGGATGAGCAGTTCTTC
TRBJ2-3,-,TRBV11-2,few,CASSLVSGLTSTDTQYF,TGTGCCAGCAGCTTAGTTTCAGGACTCACTAGCACAGATACGCAGTATTTT
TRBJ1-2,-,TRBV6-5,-,CASSYTGSSNYGYTF,TGTGCCAGCAGTTACACGGGTTCTTCTAACTATGGCTACACCTTC
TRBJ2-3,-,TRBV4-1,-,CASSQGQPRSTDTQYF,TGCGCCAGCAGCCAAGGGCAACCCCGAAGCACAGATACGCAGTATTTT
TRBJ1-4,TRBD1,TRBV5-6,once,CASSLQGANEKLFF,TGTGCCAGCAGCTTACAGGGGGCTAATGAAAAACTGTTTTTT
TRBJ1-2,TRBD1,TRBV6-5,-,CASSWGQGARGYTF,TGTGCCAGCAGCTGGGGACAGGGGGCGCGTGGCTACACCTTC
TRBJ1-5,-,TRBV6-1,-,CASREHRNQPQHF,TGTGCCAGCAGGGAACACAGAAATCAGCCCCAGCATTTT
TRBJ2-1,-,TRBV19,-,CASSIPRGVGSQQFF,TGTGCCAGTAGTATTCCGCGCGGCGTCGGGAGTCAGCAGTTCTTC
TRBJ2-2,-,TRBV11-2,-,CASSLESGPGELFF,TGTGCCAGCAGCTTAGAGTCGGGGCCCGGGGAGCTGTTTTTT